The 26 T cell receptor beta chains in this list originate from one sample, sequenced in a study of brain metastases from non-small cell lung cancer. Assay used: immunoSEQ multiplex PCR; TCRdb lists only in-frame clones, some missing. This sample yields several hundred clones, of which approximately 86% are seen a single time; 9.6% belongs to the top ten. The sequenced sample consisted of primary lung tumor tissue. All receptors come from a donor over 35 with non-small cell lung cancer.

The CDR3 spells CASNDREGQPQHF. Written as DNA, the CDR3 is TGTGCCAGCAACGACAGGGAAGGTCAGCCCCAGCATTTT. The V and J genes are TRBV6-5 and TRBJ1-5; 7 nucleotides agree with TRBD1. CDR1 is MNHEY and CDR2 is SVGAGI in the germline V gene. The CDR3 length is 13 residues. The trim removed 7 bases at V and 6 bases at J, leaving 6 bases unmatched.

The rearrangement links TRBV7-2 to TRBJ2-1; tentative D call: TRBD2 (6 bases). Germline CDR1 reads SGHTA; CDR2 reads FQGNSA. This CDR3 is built from 15 residues. The V gene lost 5 bases and the J gene lost 3 bases, with 14 bases spanning the gap. The CDR3 DNA sequence: TGTGCCAGCAGCCGCGGTGTGGGGGGCTACAATGAGCAGTTCTTC. It codes for CASSRGVGGYNEQFF.

In this sample, this clone turned up once. This chain links TRBV4-2 with TRBJ1-1; D remains unclear. V gave up 4 bases and J gave up 5 bases, with 11 bases separating them. The CDR3 has 13 amino acids. In germline, CDR1 is LGHNA, CDR2 YNFKEQ. The CDR3: CASSLGSWTEAFF. CDR3 nucleotide sequence: TGTGCCAGCAGCCTGGGGAGTTGGACTGAAGCTTTCTTT.

The chain combines TRBV5-1 with TRBJ2-2; TRBD2 aligns across 7 bases. Germline loops: CDR1 SGHRS, CDR2 YFSETQ. The CDR3 length is 14 residues. Trimming at V came to 7 bases and at J to 5 bases, leaving 8 bases not matched to a gene. The CDR3: CASGGLVTTGELFF. Here the CDR3 DNA reads TGCGCCAGCGGAGGACTAGTGACTACCGGGGAGCTGTTTTTT.

V is TRBV11-3 and J is TRBJ2-1; either TRBD1 or TRBD2 may fit D (6 bases each). The CDR3 runs to 15 residues. V was cut by 5 bases and J by 4 bases, with 15 bases left in between. The V gene's germline CDR1 is SGHNT and CDR2 YENEEA. CDR3 DNA sequence: TGTGCCAGCAGCCCAGGGGCTAGCGAATACAATGAGCAGTTCTTC. The encoded protein is CASSPGASEYNEQFF.

CDR3 sequence reads: CASSLDSPGPETQYF. CDR3 nucleotide sequence: TGTGCCAGCAGCTTGGACAGCCCCGGTCCGGAGACCCAGTACTTC. This chain links TRBV5-6 with TRBJ2-5; D is undetermined. The CDR3 runs 15 residues. With 0 bases removed from V and 5 bases from J, the gap between germline ends came to 14 bases. CDR1 SGHDT and CDR2 YYEEEE come from the germline V gene. Together with reference TRBV5-6 and TRBJ2-5, the CDR3 gives the full variable domain: DAGVTQSPTHLIKTRGQQVTLRCSPKSGHDTVSWYQQALGQGPQFIFQYYEEEERQRGNFPDRFSGHQFPNYSSELNVNALLLGDSALYLCASSLDSPGPETQYFGPGTRLLVL.

The chain carries TRBV10-1 and TRBJ1-2; D not certain. The germline V and J ends were trimmed by 8 bases and 8 bases, with 21 bases remaining between them. Germline CDR1 reads WNHNN; CDR2 reads SYGVQD (reference sequence). The CDR3 covers 14 residues. The CDR3 protein is CASSVPWPHEGYTF. In nucleotides, the CDR3 is TGCGCCAGCTCGGTTCCTTGGCCCCACGAGGGCTACACCTTC.

The chain joins TRBV2 to TRBJ2-7; 7 nucleotides match TRBD2. V shed 2 bases, J shed 3 bases, and the junction held 13 bases outside the gene matches. This CDR3 is built from 17 residues. Germline CDR1 and CDR2: SNHLY and FYNNEI. CDR3 DNA sequence: TGTGCCAGCAGTGAAAGGCTCTGGGGCGGGAGTATCTACGAGCAGTACTTC. It is translated as CASSERLWGGSIYEQYF.

The chain links TRBV7-8 to TRBJ2-7, with 10 bases that match TRBD2. This CDR3 is built from 14 residues. Germline loops: CDR1 SGHVS, CDR2 FQNEAQ. CDR3 sequence reads: CVARLAGYSYEQYF. CDR3 nucleotide sequence: TGTGTCGCTAGACTAGCGGGCTACTCCTACGAGCAGTACTTC.

This chain joins TRBV12-3 or TRBV12-4 and TRBJ1-2; D is possibly TRBD1 (5 bases). CDR3 length: 13 amino acids. V shed 2 bases and J shed 3 bases, with 7 bases lying between them. The CDR3, as DNA: TGTGCCAGCAGTTTATCCAGGGACTATGGCTACACCTTC. This sequence encodes CASSLSRDYGYTF.

This clone showed up just once. At one of its ends the junction is not consistent with the germline gene, which may arise from a read error. This rearrangement joins TRBV6-5 to TRBJ1-5; 7 bases fit TRBD1. The CDR3 spans 13 residues. The V gene's germline CDR1 is MNHEY and CDR2 SVGAGI. CDR3 sequence reads: CASNDREGQLQHF. CDR3 bases: TGTGCCAGCAACGACAGGGAAGGTCAGCTCCAGCATTTT.

The chain has TRBV4-1 and TRBJ2-7; D might be TRBD1 or TRBD2, each matching 5 bases. Trimming removed 0 bases at V and 3 bases at J, with 9 bases between. The CDR3 runs 14 residues. The germline V gene has CDR1 MGHRA and CDR2 YSYEKL. The CDR3 DNA reads as TGCGCCAGCAGCCAAGAGGGGACCTACTACGAGCAGTACTTC. Encoded protein: CASSQEGTYYEQYF.

CDR3 DNA sequence: TGCGCCAGCAGCTTATGGGGGGGCGAAGGCGAAAAACTGTTTTTT. Its translation is CASSLWGGEGEKLFF. This rearrangement joins TRBV5-1 to TRBJ1-4; D perhaps matches TRBD1 (6 bases). Germline V gene lookup returns CDR1 SGHRS and CDR2 YFSETQ. The V end lost 2 bases, the J end lost 8 bases, and 16 bases lay between the germline ends. The CDR3 is made up of 15 amino acids.

CDR3 sequence: CASSHPGLAGTDTQYF. The CDR3 nucleotides read TGTGCCAGCAGCCACCCCGGACTAGCGGGAACAGATACGCAGTATTTT. The chain has TRBV3-1 (or the pseudogene TRBV3-2) and TRBJ2-3, with TRBD2 matching 12 bases. The V segment lost 3 bases and the J segment 3 bases; nucleotides outside the gene matches: 4. Germline-derived CDR1 and CDR2 are LGHDT and YNNKEL (reference sequence). The CDR3 sequence is 16 residues long.

This sequence joins TRBV9 and TRBJ2-1; 8 nucleotides match TRBD2. CDR3 length: 17 residues. The J segment lost 3 bases and the V segment lost 2 bases, leaving 10 bases of the junction unmatched. In germline, CDR1 is SGDLS, CDR2 YYNGEE. The CDR3 DNA sequence: TGTGCCAGCAGCGTCCAAGATGCGGGAGGCTACTACAATGAGCAGTTCTTC. Translated: CASSVQDAGGYYNEQFF.

This sequence joins TRBV5-1 and TRBJ1-1; D unresolved. V was shortened by 6 bases and J by 4 bases, with 7 bases between the two germline ends. CDR3 size: 11 residues. Germline values: CDR1 SGHRS, CDR2 YFSETQ. This CDR3 is CASMGSTEAFF. Written as DNA, the CDR3 is TGCGCCAGCATGGGAAGCACTGAAGCTTTCTTT.

This chain joins TRBV1 and TRBJ2-7; no check of the table's D call, TRBD1, against the DNA was made. TRBV1 is shown as a pseudogene. This CDR3 is 14 amino acids long. The CDR3 reads CTSSQGTLPYEQYF. The CDR3 region has the DNA TGCACCAGCAGCCAAGGGACACTACCCTACGAGCAGTACTTC.

The genes are TRBV7-2 and TRBJ2-7; 8 bases are a match to TRBD2. The CDR3 is made up of 13 amino acids. V was pared by 5 bases and J by 3 bases, with 3 bases of the junction left unmatched. Germline CDR1 and CDR2: SGHTA and FQGNSA. Here the CDR3 reads CASSRTSSYEQYF. The CDR3 nucleotides read TGTGCCAGCAGCCGGACTAGCAGCTACGAGCAGTACTTC.

The V call is TRBV7-8, the J call TRBJ1-6; TRBD1 is a possible D gene (6 bases). The V end lost 5 bases, the J end lost 7 bases, and 18 bases lay between the germline ends. The CDR3 sequence is 16 residues long. Germline loops: CDR1 SGHVS, CDR2 FQNEAQ. CDR3 sequence (DNA): TGTGCCAGCAGCGCATCCGGGACAAATCTCAATTCACCCCTCCACTTT. Its translation is CASSASGTNLNSPLHF. Looking up the rest from reference TRBV7-8 and TRBJ1-6 gives the full variable domain: GAGVSQSPRYKVAKRGQDVALRCDPISGHVSLFWYQQALGQGPEFLTYFQNEAQLDKSGLPSDRFFAERPEGSVSTLKIQRTQQEDSAVYLCASSASGTNLNSPLHFGNGTRLTVT.

The chain carries TRBV29-1 and TRBJ2-3; 8 nucleotides match TRBD2. Germline values: CDR1 SQVTM, CDR2 ANQGSEA. The CDR3 runs 15 residues. V shed 4 bases, J shed 2 bases, and the junction held 8 bases outside the gene matches. CDR3 sequence: CSVVVLAGTTDTQYF. In nucleotides, the CDR3 is TGCAGCGTTGTAGTGCTAGCGGGTACCACAGATACGCAGTATTTT.

The chain joins TRBV27 to TRBJ2-7; D remains ambiguous. CDR1 is MNHEY, CDR2 SMNVEV, per germline (reference sequence). V shed 1 base and J shed 7 bases, with 11 bases lying between them. This CDR3 region has 13 residues. CDR3 sequence: CASSLFGSAEQYF. CDR3 in DNA: TGTGCCAGCAGTTTATTTGGTAGTGCGGAGCAGTACTTC.

This sequence joins TRBV19 and TRBJ2-1; D uncertain. Deletions cut 7 bases from V and 3 bases from J, with 10 bases between. The CDR3 sequence is 13 residues long. Germline V gene sequence: CDR1 LNHDA, CDR2 SQIVND (reference sequence). Written as DNA, the CDR3 is TGTGCCAGTAAGACGACAAACTACAATGAGCAGTTCTTC. Protein: CASKTTNYNEQFF. Full variable domain (rest looked up from reference TRBV19 and TRBJ2-1): DGGITQSPKYLFRKEGQNVTLSCEQNLNHDAMYWYRQDPGQGLRLIYYSQIVNDFQKGDIAEGYSVSREKKESFPLTVTSAQKNPTAFYLCASKTTNYNEQFFGPGTRLTVL.

This clone appeared a few times. This chain links TRBV18 with TRBJ2-2; D call uncertain. Germline CDR1 KGHSH, CDR2 LQKENI. This CDR3 contains 15 residues. The germline V and J ends were trimmed by 0 bases and 4 bases, with 9 bases remaining between them. The CDR3 is CASSPPTQVTGELFF. The CDR3 nucleotides are TGTGCCAGCTCACCACCGACGCAGGTCACCGGGGAGCTGTTTTTT.

The chain has TRBV5-8 and TRBJ2-5, with D maybe TRBD2 (6 bases). V shed 6 bases and J shed 2 bases, with 14 bases lying between them. Per germline, CDR1 SGHTS and CDR2 YDEGEE. The length of the CDR3 is 14 residues. CDR3 loop: CASTLPGEQETQYF. CDR3 DNA sequence: TGTGCCAGCACCCTCCCGGGAGAACAAGAGACCCAGTACTTC.

This clone was detected a few times. The chain joins TRBV16 to TRBJ1-5; 7 bases are shared with TRBD1. Germline CDR1 is KGHSY and CDR2 is FQNENV. CDR3 length: 16 amino acids. Losses at the gene ends were 2 bases for V and 4 bases for J; bases not matched to a gene: 8. CDR3 loop: CASSQNRGPTNQPQHF. The CDR3 DNA is TGTGCCAGCAGCCAAAACAGGGGACCAACTAATCAGCCCCAGCATTTT.

V and J are TRBV6-9 and TRBJ2-1, with TRBD2 matching over 7 bases. The CDR3 extends over 15 amino acids. Germline assignment: CDR1 MNHGY and CDR2 SVAAGI. Losses at the gene ends were 4 bases for V and 6 bases for J; bases not matched to a gene: 9. The CDR3: CASSSFGGSSNEQFF. For the CDR3, the DNA is TGTGCCAGCAGTTCGTTTGGCGGGAGCTCCAATGAGCAGTTCTTC.